Presented here are 20 T cell receptor beta chains from one specimen sequenced in a study of blood T cell repertoires in COVID-19 (dated by TCRdb to 2019 to 2021). The method was the immunoSEQ multiplex PCR assay. The immuneACCESS repertoire file appears here via TCRdb, limited to in-frame rearrangements. These files lack a portion of the clones; in checked studies, under half of the deficit traces to unresolved V genes, and the cause of the others is not known. Present in this sample are under 200,000 clones, around 89% of which were seen just once. The ten largest account for approximately 7% of the sample. The material sequenced was PBMCs or T cells enriched from blood (not recorded which). These receptors all come from a woman aged 45-59 years who had recovered from COVID-19.

The CDR3 protein is CASSYPWQGAAYNGYTF. DNA of the CDR3: TGTGCCAGCAGTTACCCCTGGCAGGGGGCGGCGTATAACGGCTACACCTTC. The rearrangement uses TRBV6-2 or TRBV6-3 and TRBJ1-2; 8 bases are a match to TRBD1. Trimming at V came to 2 bases and at J to 8 bases, leaving 16 bases not matched to a gene. Germline V gene lookup returns CDR1 MNHEY and CDR2 SVGEGT. This CDR3 comprises 17 residues.

The chain uses TRBV6-2 or TRBV6-3 and TRBJ1-5; D is unclear. Germline V gives CDR1 MNHEY, CDR2 SVGEGT. The CDR3 spans 15 residues. With 2 bases removed from V and 9 bases from J, the gap between germline ends came to 17 bases. CDR3 sequence reads: CASSYGIRGSGPQHF. CDR3 bases: TGTGCCAGCAGTTACGGAATTAGAGGTAGCGGGCCCCAGCATTTT.

V and J are TRBV18 and TRBJ2-7; D is possibly TRBD1 (6 bases). Germline CDR1 reads KGHSH; CDR2 reads LQKENI. V gave up 3 bases and J gave up 4 bases, with 13 bases separating them. CDR3 length: 14 residues. The CDR3 sequence: CASSPKTGLYEQYF. The CDR3 nucleotides are TGTGCCAGCTCACCGAAGACAGGTCTTTACGAGCAGTACTTC. Full variable domain (missing parts from reference TRBV18 and TRBJ2-7): NAGVMQNPRHLVRRRGQEARLRCSPMKGHSHVYWYRQLPEEGLKFMVYLQKENIIDESGMPKERFSAEFPKEGPSILRIQQVVRGDSAAYFCASSPKTGLYEQYFGPGTRLTVT.

J is TRBJ2-7 and V is TRBV6-5; 9 positions agree with TRBD1. V shed 5 bases and J 0 bases; nucleotides not matched to a gene: 5. This CDR3 region has 15 residues. Germline CDR1 and CDR2: MNHEY and SVGAGI. DNA for the CDR3: TGTGCCAGCAGTCTCGGGACAGGGCGCTCCTACGAGCAGTACTTC. This translates into CASSLGTGRSYEQYF.

The rearrangement uses TRBV4-2 and TRBJ1-4; D gene ambiguous. Trimming stripped 7 bases from V and 1 base from J, with 16 bases between. This CDR3 has 16 residues. CDR1 is LGHNA, CDR2 YNFKEQ, per germline. The CDR3 DNA reads TGTGCCAGCACTGGGGAGGGAAGGAAAACTAATGAAAAACTGTTTTTT. It codes for CASTGEGRKTNEKLFF.

The rearrangement links TRBV5-1 to TRBJ1-1, with 9 bases lining up with TRBD1. CDR1 is SGHRS and CDR2 is YFSETQ in the germline V gene. There are 14 residues in the CDR3. V lost 4 bases, J lost 5 bases, and 6 bases stayed unmatched. CDR3 in DNA: TGCGCCAGCAGCCATACAGGGGGCGAGACTGAAGCTTTCTTT. Its protein is CASSHTGGETEAFF.

The V gene is TRBV24-1, the J gene TRBJ1-4, with TRBD1 identical over 7 bases. CDR3 length: 15 amino acids. V lost 4 bases and J lost 5; bases outside the gene matches: 6. CDR1 is KGHDR, CDR2 SFDVKD, per germline. CDR3 in DNA: TGTGCCACCAGTGACCCGACAGGGCGGAATGAAAAACTGTTTTTT. This encodes CATSDPTGRNEKLFF.

This sequence joins TRBV7-2 and TRBJ2-1; 8 bases are shared with TRBD2. Looked up from germline, CDR1 is SGHTA and CDR2 is FQGNSA. CDR3 length: 14 residues. The trim removed 5 bases at V and 3 bases at J, leaving 3 bases unmatched. CDR3 in amino acids: CASSRGGSYNEQFF. The CDR3 region has the DNA TGTGCCAGCAGCCGGGGGGGGAGCTACAATGAGCAGTTCTTC.

This sequence joins TRBV7-9 and TRBJ2-7; 7 bases are shared with TRBD1. This CDR3 region has 13 residues. Germline assignment: CDR1 SEHNR and CDR2 FQNEAQ (reference sequence). The ends lost 6 bases at V and 3 bases at J; junction bases unmatched: 5. The CDR3 DNA follows: TGTGCCAGCAGTCCCGGGACAGACTACGAGCAGTACTTC. Translation: CASSPGTDYEQYF.

The gene calls are TRBV27 and TRBJ1-5, with TRBD1 as a possible D gene (5 bases). V was clipped by 5 bases and J by 0 bases, with 11 bases between them. CDR3 size: 15 residues. Germline CDR1 MNHEY, CDR2 SMNVEV (reference sequence). CDR3 DNA sequence: TGTGCCAGCAGTCCCTCAGGGTTTAGCAATCAGCCCCAGCATTTT. Residues: CASSPSGFSNQPQHF.

J is TRBJ2-7 and V is TRBV5-5, with 8 bases lining up with TRBD2. V was clipped by 1 base and J by 3 bases; unmatched bases: 0. This CDR3 is 13 amino acids long. Germline-derived CDR1 and CDR2 are SGHKS and YYEKEE (reference sequence). The CDR3: CASSLRGGYEQYF. CDR3 nucleotides: TGTGCCAGCAGCTTGCGGGGGGGCTACGAGCAGTACTTC.

CDR3 sequence reads: CASSLEGNYGYTF. The CDR3 bases are TGTGCCAGCAGTTTGGAGGGTAACTATGGCTACACCTTC. The chain joins TRBV27 to TRBJ1-2; D is undetermined. V lost 3 bases to trimming and J lost 1 base, with 6 bases between them. CDR1 is MNHEY, CDR2 SMNVEV, per germline (reference sequence). This CDR3 is built from 13 residues.

Here the CDR3 DNA reads TGTGCCAGCAGCCTTTATGTCCGGAGAGAAAATGAAAAACTGTTTTTT. The encoded protein is CASSLYVRRENEKLFF. This rearrangement joins TRBV7-9 to TRBJ1-4; unclear D gene. This CDR3 has 16 residues. Germline assignment: CDR1 SEHNR and CDR2 FQNEAQ (reference sequence). V lost 5 bases, J lost 5 bases, and 18 bases lay in between.

The chain is built from TRBV30 and TRBJ1-1; tentative D call: TRBD1 (6 bases). Per the germline V gene, CDR1 is GTSNPN and CDR2 is SVGIG (reference sequence). V was cut by 3 bases and J by 2 bases, with 13 bases left in between. The CDR3 has 14 amino acids. CDR3 amino acids: CAWRQGSLNTEAFF. The CDR3 DNA is TGTGCCTGGAGACAGGGTAGTTTAAACACTGAAGCTTTCTTT.

The chain carries TRBV21-1 and TRBJ2-7; TRBD1, as called in the table, went unchecked against the DNA. TRBV21-1 is described as a pseudogene. The CDR3 length is 16 residues. Here the CDR3 reads CASSFRDSLRLSEQYF. CDR3 coding DNA: TGTGCCAGCAGCTTCCGGGACAGCCTACGGCTTAGCGAGCAGTACTTC.

The chain uses TRBV7-2 and TRBJ1-5; D is uncertain. The V end lost 5 bases, the J end lost 6 bases, and 14 bases lay between the germline ends. The CDR3 has 14 amino acids. Germline CDR1 is SGHTA and CDR2 is FQGNSA. The CDR3 region has the DNA TGTGCCAGCAGCAGCACCAAGGGAGGTCAGCCCCAGCATTTT. It yields the protein CASSSTKGGQPQHF.

The V gene is TRBV6-5, the J gene TRBJ2-3; 8 bases are a match to TRBD2. The CDR3 sequence is 12 residues long. The junction had 3 bases not matched to a gene; V was cut back by 7 bases and J by 6 bases. Germline V gene lookup returns CDR1 MNHEY and CDR2 SVGAGI. The CDR3 DNA reads as TGTGCCAGCACTCCGGGGGGGGATACGCAGTATTTT. This gives the protein CASTPGGDTQYF.

This clone came up once. The rearrangement uses TRBV19 and TRBJ2-7; 8 bases are a match to TRBD1. V shed 7 bases and J 7 bases; nucleotides not matched to a gene: 12. The CDR3 has 14 residues. CDR1 LNHDA and CDR2 SQIVND come from the germline V gene (reference sequence). The CDR3 is CASKGTGGTSEQYF. CDR3 DNA sequence: TGTGCCAGTAAGGGAACAGGGGGTACCTCTGAGCAGTACTTC.

This chain uses TRBV5-4 with TRBJ2-6; TRBD1 matches 11 bases. The germline gives CDR1 SGHNT, CDR2 YYREEE (reference sequence). V lost 7 bases, J lost 4 bases, and 7 bases stayed unmatched. This CDR3 spans 16 amino acids. The DNA of the CDR3 is TGTGCCAGCCAAGGACAGGGGGCTACCGGGGCCAACGTCCTGACTTTC. Translated: CASQGQGATGANVLTF.

This chain links TRBV18 with TRBJ2-2, with D hard to call. The CDR3 is made up of 16 amino acids. Trimming took off 1 base at V and 2 bases at J, with 11 bases between the two ends. The germline gives CDR1 KGHSH, CDR2 LQKENI. CDR3: CASSPRNSRNTGELFF. In nucleotides, the CDR3 is TGTGCCAGCTCACCACGGAACAGCCGAAACACCGGGGAGCTGTTTTTT.